This T cell receptor (beta chain) was sequenced during a study of T cell clonality in common variable immunodeficiency. For at least one year, all CVID subjects received replacement immunoglobulin. Germline CDR1 reads MNHEY; CDR2 reads SVGEGT. CDR3 size: 11 residues. V was pared by 5 bases and J by 3 bases, with 5 bases between. This clone showed up many times. No antigen is known for it. The read stops 3 residues short of the end of the CDR3; the missing end is completed from the germline J gene. Equal genomic DNA amounts from CVID and control samples were sequenced. This table comes from immunoSEQ multiplex PCR, and its TCRdb copy is limited to in-frame clones, with some not included. The table lists around 30,000 clones, with no singletons. Findings and limits, study-wide: Common variable immunodeficiency TCR beta sequences reportedly had fewer deletions and N-nucleotide insertions.

This TCR was sampled from a human donor with common variable immunodeficiency. The J gene is TRBJ2-7, the V gene TRBV6-2 or TRBV6-3, with unresolved D. Material for sequencing was peripheral blood mononuclear cells. This CDR3 is CASSRLYEQYF. The covered CDR3 bases are TGTGCCAGCAGTAGACTCTACGAG.